Below are 22 T cell receptor beta chains sequenced from a single sample in a study of T cell responses to AZD1222 COVID-19 vaccine. Assay: immunoSEQ multiplex PCR; the TCRdb copy retains only in-frame clones and omits some. There are 82,000 or so clones in the sample; 90% to 95% occur only once, and around 4.9% lies in the top ten. Specimen: peripheral blood, collected on day 0 of AZD1222 vaccination. These receptors all stem from an adult in good health.

This clone was observed a few times. V gene TRBV12-3 or TRBV12-4 combines with J gene TRBJ2-1; D uncertain. V lost 6 bases to trimming and J lost 4 bases, with 7 bases between them. This CDR3 has 12 residues. The CDR3 loop reads CASRGNYNEQFF. The CDR3 DNA reads TGTGCCAGCAGGGGGAATTACAATGAGCAGTTCTTC.

The chain combines TRBV5-1 with TRBJ1-1, with no clear D. The V gene lost 3 bases and the J gene lost 2 bases, with 8 bases spanning the gap. This CDR3 has 13 amino acids. Per germline, CDR1 SGHRS and CDR2 YFSETQ. The CDR3 loop is CASSSYLNTEAFF. CDR3 in DNA: TGCGCCAGCAGCTCCTACTTAAACACTGAAGCTTTCTTT.

The chain combines TRBV18 with TRBJ2-7; 8 positions match TRBD1. After removal of 3 bases from V and 0 bases from J, the junction contained 7 bases not matched to a gene. Per germline, CDR1 KGHSH and CDR2 LQKENI. The CDR3 runs to 16 residues. CDR3 sequence: CASSPIRTGSSYEQYF. In nucleotides, the CDR3 is TGTGCCAGCTCACCGATACGGACAGGGAGCTCCTACGAGCAGTACTTC.

The rearrangement joins TRBV12-5 to TRBJ2-5; the D is unclear. Trimming took 3 bases from V and 6 from J, leaving 5 bases between them. Germline CDR1 reads LGHNT; CDR2 reads FRNRAP. The CDR3 spans 11 residues. The CDR3 DNA is TGTGCTAGTGGTTTCGGCCAGACCCAGTACTTC. Protein: CASGFGQTQYF.

The rearrangement uses TRBV11-2 and TRBJ1-1; perhaps TRBD1 as D (6 bases). The CDR3 is 16 amino acids. In germline, CDR1 is SGHAT, CDR2 FQNNGV. With 5 bases removed from V and 3 bases from J, the gap between germline ends came to 19 bases. CDR3 amino acids: CASSLSGVTGYTEAFF. CDR3 DNA sequence: TGTGCCAGCAGCCTTAGTGGGGTCACAGGGTACACTGAAGCTTTCTTT.

The chain employs TRBV6-5 and TRBJ1-1; weak D call: TRBD1 (5 bases). Germline V lookup: CDR1 MNHEY, CDR2 SVGAGI. V was clipped by 2 bases and J by 5 bases, with 9 bases between them. The CDR3 length is 13 residues. In nucleotides, the CDR3 is TGTGCCAGCAGTTACGGACGGGGGACTGAAGCTTTCTTT. It codes for CASSYGRGTEAFF.

The CDR3 loop is CASRRIKGVSSPLHF. In nucleotides, the CDR3 is TGTGCCAGCAGACGAATCAAGGGGGTGAGTTCACCCCTCCACTTT. The chain carries TRBV9 and TRBJ1-6, with D possibly matching TRBD1 (6 bases). Germline V gives CDR1 SGDLS, CDR2 YYNGEE. Trimming removed 5 bases from V and 9 bases from J, with 18 bases in between. CDR3 length: 15 amino acids.

The DNA for the CDR3 is TGCGCCAGCAGCCAAGCGGGCAGGGCCTACGAGCAGTACTTC. Amino acids: CASSQAGRAYEQYF. The rearrangement uses TRBV4-1 and TRBJ2-7, with TRBD1 as a possible D gene (5 bases). Germline V lookup: CDR1 MGHRA, CDR2 YSYEKL. CDR3 length: 14 residues. V lost 1 base and J lost 2, with 9 bases in between.

This chain links TRBV5-5 with TRBJ1-3; TRBD1 might be the D (5 bases). The CDR3 covers 15 residues. The V end lost 0 bases, the J end lost 3 bases, and 10 bases lay between the germline ends. Germline V gene lookup returns CDR1 SGHKS and CDR2 YYEKEE (reference sequence). The CDR3 region is CASSLAGTGGNTIYF. The CDR3 DNA reads TGTGCCAGCAGCTTGGCCGGGACGGGTGGAAACACCATATATTTT. The full variable domain, its missing parts supplied by reference TRBV5-5 and TRBJ1-3, is DAGVTQSPTHLIKTRGQQVTLRCSPISGHKSVSWYQQVLGQGPQFIFQYYEKEERGRGNFPDRFSARQFPNYSSELNVNALLLGDSALYLCASSLAGTGGNTIYFGEGSWLTVV.

The rearrangement joins TRBV7-2 to TRBJ2-1; perhaps TRBD2 as D (6 bases). Germline CDR1 SGHTA, CDR2 FQGNSA. V gave up 4 bases and J gave up 3 bases, with 10 bases separating them. The CDR3 is 14 residues long. CDR3 nucleotide sequence: TGTGCCAGCAGCTCGGGACTGGACTACAATGAGCAGTTCTTC. Encoded protein: CASSSGLDYNEQFF.

This clone is a singleton in its sample. This chain connects TRBV28 to TRBJ2-3, with 8 bases that match TRBD1. Looked up from germline, CDR1 is MDHEN and CDR2 is SYDVKM. The CDR3 loop spans 15 amino acids. J was trimmed by 4 bases and V by 6 bases; bases with no gene match: 9. The CDR3 sequence is CASSPLDRDADTQYF. The CDR3 DNA is TGTGCCAGCAGCCCTTTGGACAGGGATGCAGATACGCAGTATTTT.

This chain joins TRBV6-5 and TRBJ2-5; D ambiguous. Trimming took off 10 bases at V and 1 base at J, with 19 bases between the two ends. CDR3 length: 15 amino acids. Germline CDR1 is MNHEY and CDR2 is SVGAGI. The CDR3 protein is CATLGKLPPQETQYF. The CDR3 bases are TGTGCCACATTGGGGAAACTCCCACCCCAAGAGACCCAGTACTTC.

This clone appeared once. The chain employs TRBV19 and TRBJ2-2; 8 nucleotides match TRBD2. With V trimmed by 7 bases and J by 1 base, 8 bases remained unmatched. This CDR3 contains 16 residues. CDR1 LNHDA and CDR2 SQIVND come from the germline V gene (reference sequence). The CDR3 DNA reads TGTGCCAGTACCCGGGGGGGGGCAGGGAACACCGGGGAGCTGTTTTTT. Residues: CASTRGGAGNTGELFF.

This clone was seen just once. This chain joins TRBV3-1 (or the pseudogene TRBV3-2) and TRBJ2-1; no definite D call. Trimming removed 0 bases from V and 4 bases from J, with 13 bases in between. This CDR3 region has 16 residues. Germline values: CDR1 LGHDT, CDR2 YNNKEL (reference sequence). The CDR3 sequence is CASSQDIGKQYNEQFF. The CDR3 nucleotides read TGTGCCAGCAGCCAAGATATCGGTAAGCAATACAATGAGCAGTTCTTC.

The chain uses TRBV14 and TRBJ2-3; D tentatively reads TRBD1 or TRBD2 (5 bases each). V was shortened by 0 bases and J by 1 base, with 11 bases between the two germline ends. The length of the CDR3 is 16 residues. Germline V gene sequence: CDR1 SGHDN, CDR2 FVKESK. The DNA for the CDR3 is TGTGCCAGCAGCCAAGATGACGGGACCCGCACAGATACGCAGTATTTT. It encodes CASSQDDGTRTDTQYF. The full variable domain, completed using reference TRBV14 and TRBJ2-3, is EAGVTQFPSHSVIEKGQTVTLRCDPISGHDNLYWYRRVMGKEIKFLLHFVKESKQDESGMPNNRFLAERTGGTYSTLKVQPAELEDSGVYFCASSQDDGTRTDTQYFGPGTRLTVL.

J is TRBJ1-5 and V is TRBV19, with D possibly being TRBD1 (5 bases). CDR3 length equals 14 residues. Trimming cost V 5 bases and J 1 base, with 9 bases left between them. Germline-derived CDR1 and CDR2 are LNHDA and SQIVND (reference sequence). The CDR3, as DNA: TGTGCCAGTAGTGTCCGGGACAGCAATCAGCCCCAGCATTTT. This translates into CASSVRDSNQPQHF.

The rearrangement links TRBV5-6 to TRBJ1-4, with TRBD1 identical over 9 bases. The CDR3 runs to 17 residues. V dropped 4 bases and J dropped 6; count of bases not matched to a gene: 13. The V gene's germline CDR1 is SGHDT and CDR2 YYEEEE. The CDR3 here is CASSQIQGAKGDEKLFF. In DNA, the CDR3 is TGTGCCAGCAGCCAAATACAGGGGGCGAAGGGGGATGAAAAACTGTTTTTT. Full variable domain (missing parts from reference TRBV5-6 and TRBJ1-4): DAGVTQSPTHLIKTRGQQVTLRCSPKSGHDTVSWYQQALGQGPQFIFQYYEEEERQRGNFPDRFSGHQFPNYSSELNVNALLLGDSALYLCASSQIQGAKGDEKLFFGSGTQLSVL.

The gene calls are TRBV6-1 and TRBJ2-7; 10 positions agree with TRBD1. Germline V CDR1 and CDR2: MNHNS, SASEGT. V shed 5 bases, J shed 2 bases, and the junction held 6 bases outside the gene matches. This CDR3 has 15 amino acids. The CDR3 sequence: CASSRPGTGAYEQYF. CDR3 nucleotides: TGTGCCAGCAGTCGGCCCGGGACAGGGGCCTACGAGCAGTACTTC.

The genes are TRBV19 and TRBJ2-2, with D maybe TRBD2 (6 bases). From germline, CDR1 is LNHDA and CDR2 SQIVND (reference sequence). The CDR3 contains 14 residues. Trimming left V 2 bases short and J 5 bases short, with 9 bases between. This chain's CDR3 is CASSILGRTGELFF. The CDR3 DNA sequence: TGTGCCAGTAGTATATTAGGGAGGACCGGGGAGCTGTTTTTT.

This chain links TRBV2 with TRBJ1-1, with a weak D call TRBD1 (5 bases). With 1 base removed from V and 1 base from J, the gap between germline ends came to 10 bases. The CDR3 extends over 15 amino acids. CDR1 is SNHLY, CDR2 FYNNEI, per germline. Here the CDR3 reads CASSEGGLTNTEAFF. The CDR3 DNA reads TGTGCCAGCAGTGAAGGGGGGTTGACGAACACTGAAGCTTTCTTT.

This clone appeared a few times. The chain carries TRBV5-5 and TRBJ2-7; unclear D gene. This CDR3 comprises 14 residues. Germline CDR1 and CDR2: SGHKS and YYEKEE (reference sequence). V dropped 0 bases and J dropped 2 bases, with 9 bases sitting between them. The CDR3 DNA reads as TGTGCCAGCAGCTTGGAACCCTTAACCTACGAGCAGTACTTC. The encoded protein is CASSLEPLTYEQYF.

This clone was observed a single time. The CDR3 loop is CASSNSGVSGNTIYF. In nucleotides, the CDR3 is TGTGCCAGCAGCAATAGCGGGGTTTCTGGAAACACCATATATTTT. V usage is TRBV9 and J usage is TRBJ1-3; D not resolved. The length of the CDR3 is 15 residues. The germline V and J ends were trimmed by 4 bases and 1 base, with 12 bases remaining between them. Per germline, CDR1 SGDLS and CDR2 YYNGEE.